This T cell receptor beta chain originates from a study of T-cell reconstitution after alpha-beta-depleted transplantation in children. Overall study results and limits: Diversity of TCRbeta at day 60 was high in some patients, arising from surviving recipient T cells and thymic progenitors. Counts and diversity of T cells one year after transplant came mostly from newly produced T cells. At around two months after transplant, the alpha-beta T cells were reportedly derived from several hundred expanded clones that came from non-depleted graft cells.

This clonotype was recorded many times. What it recognizes is unknown. Unique molecular identifiers were incorporated into the prepared TCRbeta library. Using its own MiXCR run on the PCR reads, TCRdb lists one record per CDR3 protein. The sample records 700,000 to 850,000 distinct CDR3 sequences, 16% being singletons. From germline, CDR1 is SGHVS and CDR2 FNYEAQ. The J segment lost 4 bases and the V segment lost 1 base, leaving 11 bases of the junction unmatched. This CDR3 has 17 amino acids. V is TRBV7-6 and J is TRBJ2-7, with 9 bases matching TRBD1. The material was PBMCs, mostly from graft donor cells, obtained 360 days after TCRalphabeta/CD19-depleted stem cell transplant. The receptor comes from a male patient between 5 and 17 years old who had a stem cell transplant for acute lymphoblastic leukemia, so the T cells may come from the graft donor. CDR3 loop: CASSLEQGAQGSYEQYF. The CDR3 bases are TGTGCCAGCAGCTTAGAACAGGGGGCCCAAGGTAGTTACGAGCAGTACTTC.